These 31 T cell receptor beta chains share one sample of origin, sequenced in a study of vaccination effects on CD4 cells after COVID-19. In the ViraFEST assay, antigen-specific CD4+ clonotypes were identified by expansion after peptide-pool stimulation. Following a 10-day culture, CD4+ T cells were purified. This individual contracted SARS-CoV-2 between March and December 2020, as verified by PCR. It was two doses of either the BNT162b2 or mRNA-1273 vaccine that participants received. The assay was immunoSEQ multiplex PCR, and TCRdb's table has in-frame clones only and misses some. The data show around 15,000 clones, 65% to 80% seen once. Their antigens remain unidentified. The sample consisted of CD4+ T cells from PBMCs cultured with HCoV-NL63 spike peptides, taken after COVID-19 vaccination. The receptors originated from a human donor who had a prior SARS-CoV-2 infection.

This chain links TRBV24-1 with TRBJ1-1; D gene unclear. Germline values: CDR1 KGHDR, CDR2 SFDVKD. Between the trimmed V and J ends, which lost 4 bases and 8 bases, there was a span of 10 bases. The CDR3 runs to 12 residues. The CDR3 DNA follows: TGTGCCACCAGTGACGCAGTCTCCGAAGCTTTCTTT. Encoded protein: CATSDAVSEAFF.

This CDR3 reads CASSTTMGLAKTQYF. CDR3 bases: TGTGCCAGCAGCACCACTATGGGACTAGCAAAGACCCAGTACTTC. V is TRBV5-8 and J is TRBJ2-5; 9 bases align to TRBD2. Germline CDR1 SGHTS, CDR2 YDEGEE. The CDR3 extends over 15 amino acids. The V gene end was trimmed by 4 bases and the J gene end by 6 bases; junction bases not matched to a gene: 10.

Comments on this clone: An end of the junction does not agree with germline; a read error may underlie this. The V gene is TRBV3-1 (or the pseudogene TRBV3-2), the J gene TRBJ1-6, with D tentatively TRBD1 (6 bases). CDR1 and CDR2 (germline): LGHDT, YNNKEL (reference sequence). CDR3 length equals 13 residues. CDR3 sequence: CASTQGGGSPLHF. The CDR3 DNA reads TGTGCCAGCACCCAAGGGGGTGGATCACCCCTCCACTTT.

The V gene is TRBV4-2, the J gene TRBJ2-5; no reliable D call. V lost 0 bases to trimming and J lost 2 bases, with 10 bases between them. CDR3 length equals 15 residues. The germline CDR1 and CDR2 sequences are LGHNA and YNFKEQ. The CDR3 DNA is TGTGCCAGCAGCCAAGATGGCGTTTTTCAAGAGACCCAGTACTTC. Translation: CASSQDGVFQETQYF.

The chain is built from TRBV2 and TRBJ1-1, with TRBD1 as a possible D gene (5 bases). This CDR3 contains 15 residues. Germline CDR1 reads SNHLY; CDR2 reads FYNNEI. V was clipped by 3 bases and J by 4 bases, with 15 bases between them. CDR3 sequence reads: CASSEEGSRGTEAFF. The CDR3 region has the DNA TGTGCCAGCAGTGAGGAGGGGTCGAGGGGCACTGAAGCTTTCTTT.

The chain employs TRBV30 and TRBJ1-5, with D uncertain. With 2 bases removed from V and 0 bases from J, the gap between germline ends came to 17 bases. The CDR3 runs to 17 residues. Germline loops: CDR1 GTSNPN, CDR2 SVGIG (reference sequence). The DNA for the CDR3 is TGTGCCTGGAGTCAAGGGCTAAACAGCGATAGCAATCAGCCCCAGCATTTT. This encodes CAWSQGLNSDSNQPQHF.

The rearrangement links TRBV5-4 to TRBJ2-7; D unresolved. Trimming took off 4 bases at V and 2 bases at J, with 10 bases between the two ends. The CDR3 loop spans 13 amino acids. Germline CDR1 reads SGHNT; CDR2 reads YYREEE (reference sequence). The CDR3 reads CASSIDGTYEQYF. The CDR3 DNA reads TGTGCCAGCAGCATCGACGGTACCTACGAGCAGTACTTC.

This chain links TRBV6-5 with TRBJ2-3, with 11 bases identical to TRBD2. CDR1 is MNHEY and CDR2 is SVGAGI in the germline V gene. J was trimmed by 4 bases and V by 4 bases; bases with no gene match: 7. The CDR3 runs to 16 residues. The CDR3 bases are TGTGCCAGCAGTTCCCTAACTAGCGGGAGATCAGATACGCAGTATTTT. This codes for CASSSLTSGRSDTQYF.

The sample holds one count of this clone. The chain has TRBV5-5 and TRBJ2-7, with 7 bases that match TRBD1. The V gene's germline CDR1 is SGHKS and CDR2 YYEKEE (reference sequence). This CDR3 contains 14 residues. Germline trimming cut 4 bases from V and 4 bases from J; bases unmatched to any gene: 8. CDR3 amino acids: CASSRPGGPYEQYF. The CDR3 bases are TGTGCCAGCAGCCGACCAGGGGGACCTTACGAGCAGTACTTC.

The rearrangement joins TRBV18 to TRBJ1-5; D remains ambiguous. Trimming pared 3 bases from V and 3 bases from J, leaving 6 bases between. Germline V lookup: CDR1 KGHSH, CDR2 LQKENI. The CDR3 is 13 residues long. CDR3 bases: TGTGCCAGCTCACCGGGCTTCAATCAGCCCCAGCATTTT. Translating it yields CASSPGFNQPQHF.

This chain connects TRBV21-1 to TRBJ2-5; the D call of TRBD1 is as the table states it, not checked on the DNA. TRBV21-1 has pseudogene status. The CDR3 sequence is 16 residues long. The CDR3 loop reads CASSKRRGGTEETQYF. Here the CDR3 DNA reads TGTGCCAGCAGCAAAAGAAGGGGCGGGACAGAAGAGACCCAGTACTTC.

This clone turned up a few times. The chain recombines TRBV4-1 with TRBJ1-1; maybe TRBD1 (6 bases). Trimming removed 4 bases from V and 1 base from J, with 10 bases in between. The germline V gene has CDR1 MGHRA and CDR2 YSYEKL. The length of the CDR3 is 14 residues. Written as DNA, the CDR3 is TGCGCCAGCAGCCGGGGGGCTTGGAACACTGAAGCTTTCTTT. Translating it yields CASSRGAWNTEAFF.

The chain recombines TRBV2 with TRBJ2-6; D possibly uses TRBD1 or TRBD2 (5 bases each). The CDR3 sequence is 19 residues long. Looked up from germline, CDR1 is SNHLY and CDR2 is FYNNEI. V was clipped by 0 bases and J by 0 bases, with 15 bases between them. Here the CDR3 reads CASSEALGTAASGANVLTF. The CDR3 DNA reads as TGTGCCAGCAGTGAAGCGCTTGGGACCGCGGCCTCTGGGGCCAACGTCCTGACTTTC.

This chain connects TRBV5-1 to TRBJ2-1, with 11 bases aligning to TRBD2. The CDR3 extends over 17 amino acids. CDR1 and CDR2 (germline): SGHRS, YFSETQ. V was clipped by 1 base and J by 7 bases; unmatched bases: 10. CDR3 sequence reads: CASSLIILAGGTNEQFF. Here the CDR3 DNA reads TGCGCCAGCAGCTTGATAATCTTAGCGGGAGGGACGAATGAGCAGTTCTTC.

The table lists this clone with a few counts. The V and J genes are TRBV9 and TRBJ1-2; no clear D. Germline values: CDR1 SGDLS, CDR2 YYNGEE. This CDR3 region has 14 residues. V was trimmed by 1 base and J by 4 bases, leaving 11 bases between them. CDR3 DNA sequence: TGTGCCAGCAGCGTATCCCCCTTGACCTATGGCTACACCTTC. Translation gives CASSVSPLTYGYTF.

V and J are TRBV2 and TRBJ1-1; 8 bases agree with TRBD1. CDR3 length: 15 amino acids. Germline-derived CDR1 and CDR2 are SNHLY and FYNNEI. Trimming took 4 bases from V and 4 from J; bases not matched to a gene: 8. The CDR3 loop is CASSVAQGAGTEAFF. CDR3 DNA sequence: TGTGCCAGCAGTGTCGCCCAGGGGGCTGGCACTGAAGCTTTCTTT.

CDR3 bases: TGTGCCATCACCGCCTTTGGGGATGGCACTGAAGCTTTCTTT. It encodes CAITAFGDGTEAFF. V is TRBV10-3 and J is TRBJ1-1, with unresolved D. The CDR3 runs 14 residues. The ends were cut back, 7 bases at V and 4 bases at J, with 16 bases in the middle. CDR1 is ENHRY and CDR2 is SYGVKD in the germline V gene.

The J gene is TRBJ1-5, the V gene TRBV2, with a tentative D call TRBD1 (6 bases). The CDR3 covers 15 residues. Looked up from germline, CDR1 is SNHLY and CDR2 is FYNNEI. The V and J ends lost 6 bases and 9 bases respectively, with 21 bases between them. The CDR3 nucleotides are TGTGCCAGCAGCGCTCGACAGGACTCCGTGGGGCCCCAGCATTTT. It codes for CASSARQDSVGPQHF.

The V and J genes are TRBV5-4 and TRBJ2-1; 10 nucleotides align to TRBD2. CDR3 length: 15 residues. Germline trimming cut 4 bases from V and 4 bases from J; bases unmatched to any gene: 5. Germline CDR1 and CDR2: SGHNT and YYREEE (reference sequence). CDR3 bases: TGTGCCAGCAGCAGAGCGGGGGGGCCATACAATGAGCAGTTCTTC. Its protein is CASSRAGGPYNEQFF. The full variable domain, its missing parts supplied by reference TRBV5-4 and TRBJ2-1, is ETGVTQSPTHLIKTRGQQVTLRCSSQSGHNTVSWYQQALGQGPQFIFQYYREEENGRGNFPPRFSGLQFPNYSSELNVNALELDDSALYLCASSRAGGPYNEQFFGPGTRLTVL.

Only one count was recorded for this clone. The CDR3 spells CASKIGTGNTGELFF. For the CDR3, the DNA is TGTGCCAGCAAGATTGGGACAGGGAACACCGGGGAGCTGTTTTTT. The chain recombines TRBV11-3 with TRBJ2-2; 8 bases line up with TRBD1. Looked up from germline, CDR1 is SGHNT and CDR2 is YENEEA. V lost 7 bases to trimming and J lost 1 base; unmatched junction nucleotides: 5. The CDR3 has 15 amino acids.

V is TRBV29-1 and J is TRBJ2-6, with TRBD2 as a possible D gene (5 bases). The CDR3 consists of 15 residues. Per germline, CDR1 SQVTM and CDR2 ANQGSEA. The V gene lost 2 bases and the J gene lost 4 bases, with 12 bases spanning the gap. CDR3 nucleotide sequence: TGCAGCGTTGAATTATACCCGGGGGGGGCCAACGTCCTGACTTTC. Translation gives CSVELYPGGANVLTF. The variable domain in full, completed from reference TRBV29-1 and TRBJ2-6, reads SAVISQKPSRDICQRGTSLTIQCQVDSQVTMMFWYRQQPGQSLTLIATANQGSEATYESGFVIDKFPISRPNLTFSTLTVSNMSPEDSSIYLCSVELYPGGANVLTFGAGSRLTVL.

The rearrangement uses TRBV21-1 and TRBJ1-3. TRBV21-1 is noted as a pseudogene. The CDR3 is 20 amino acids. CDR3 bases: TGTGCCAGCCCCCAGGGGGGGCCAGGGGCCAATAGATTTGTTGGAAACACCATATATTTT. Protein: CASPQGGPGANRFVGNTIYF.

This clone was recorded only once. The J gene is TRBJ2-7, the V gene TRBV7-2; 9 bases match TRBD2. From germline, CDR1 is SGHTA and CDR2 FQGNSA. The CDR3 loop spans 16 amino acids. With 5 bases clipped from V and 0 bases from J, the junction kept 8 bases outside the gene matches. CDR3 nucleotides: TGTGCCAGCAGCCATAGCCTAGCGGGGAGCTCCTACGAGCAGTACTTC. Translation: CASSHSLAGSSYEQYF.

This chain joins TRBV6-5 and TRBJ2-7, with D maybe TRBD2 (7 bases). Germline assignment: CDR1 MNHEY and CDR2 SVGAGI. Trimming removed 2 bases from V and 3 bases from J, with 11 bases in between. The CDR3 length is 14 residues. The CDR3 sequence: CASSYGGGGYEQYF. CDR3 DNA: TGTGCCAGCAGTTACGGGGGCGGGGGCTACGAGCAGTACTTC.

This clone is a singleton in its sample. CDR3 in DNA: TGTGCCAGTAGCCGACGCACAGGGTCGACTCAGCCCCAGCATTTT. It is translated as CASSRRTGSTQPQHF. This chain links TRBV19 with TRBJ1-5, with D possibly matching TRBD1 (6 bases). CDR3 length: 15 residues. CDR1 and CDR2 (germline): LNHDA, SQIVND (reference sequence). Deletions cut 6 bases from V and 6 bases from J, with 18 bases between.

The chain is built from TRBV6-6 and TRBJ1-1; TRBD1 aligns across 8 bases. J was trimmed by 1 base and V by 5 bases; bases with no gene match: 6. The CDR3 loop spans 15 amino acids. Germline loops: CDR1 MNHNY, CDR2 SVGAGI (reference sequence). CDR3 sequence (DNA): TGTGCCAGCAGTACAAAGACAGGGGCGAACACTGAAGCTTTCTTT. Residues: CASSTKTGANTEAFF.

This sequence joins TRBV5-1 and TRBJ2-6, with D maybe TRBD1 (5 bases). CDR1 and CDR2 (germline): SGHRS, YFSETQ. Trimming shortened V by 1 base and J by 0 bases, and 8 bases separated the two germline ends. The CDR3 runs to 16 residues. For the CDR3, the DNA is TGCGCCAGCAGCTTGACAGGCAGCTCTGGGGCCAACGTCCTGACTTTC. Amino acid sequence: CASSLTGSSGANVLTF. Together with reference TRBV5-1 and TRBJ2-6, the CDR3 gives the full variable domain: KAGVTQTPRYLIKTRGQQVTLSCSPISGHRSVSWYQQTPGQGLQFLFEYFSETQRNKGNFPGRFSGRQFSNSRSEMNVSTLELGDSALYLCASSLTGSSGANVLTFGAGSRLTVL.

This clone is labeled medium-sized. This chain connects TRBV7-9 to TRBJ2-1; D may correspond to TRBD1 or TRBD2 (5 bases each). V was trimmed by 5 bases and J by 0 bases, leaving 17 bases between them. The CDR3 has 17 amino acids. Germline V lookup: CDR1 SEHNR, CDR2 FQNEAQ (reference sequence). The CDR3 spells CASSVPRGTSSYNEQFF. CDR3 nucleotide sequence: TGTGCCAGCAGCGTCCCGAGGGGCACGAGCTCCTACAATGAGCAGTTCTTC.

This CDR3 reads CATSRDLGGAETQYF. The CDR3 nucleotides are TGTGCCACCAGCAGAGATTTAGGAGGGGCTGAGACCCAGTACTTC. The V and J genes are TRBV15 and TRBJ2-5, with D maybe TRBD2 (6 bases). The germline gives CDR1 LNHNV, CDR2 YYDKDF (reference sequence). V lost 0 bases, J lost 5 bases, and 13 bases lay in between. The CDR3 runs to 15 residues.

V and J are TRBV4-1 and TRBJ2-3; 16 bases are shared with TRBD2. The trim removed 3 bases at V and 2 bases at J, leaving 17 bases unmatched. This CDR3 has 22 amino acids. The germline gives CDR1 MGHRA, CDR2 YSYEKL. The CDR3 region is CASSHTRNPGLAGGPDTDTQYF. For the CDR3, the DNA is TGCGCCAGCAGCCACACCAGAAACCCGGGACTAGCGGGGGGGCCCGACACAGATACGCAGTATTTT.

The gene calls are TRBV2 and TRBJ1-3; D is possibly TRBD1 (6 bases). This CDR3 has 12 residues. The V end lost 8 bases, the J end lost 1 base, and 6 bases lay between the germline ends. Germline V gene lookup returns CDR1 SNHLY and CDR2 FYNNEI. The CDR3 here is CASGQSGNTIYF. The CDR3 nucleotides read TGTGCCAGCGGACAGTCTGGAAACACCATATATTTT. Full variable domain (rest looked up from reference TRBV2 and TRBJ1-3): EPEVTQTPSHQVTQMGQEVILRCVPISNHLYFYWYRQILGQKVEFLVSFYNNEISEKSEIFDDQFSVERPDGSNFTLKIRSTKLEDSAMYFCASGQSGNTIYFGEGSWLTVV.